This T cell receptor (beta chain) was recovered during a study of shared clonotypes between healthy human individuals. Whole-study findings and limits: The sole specimen, blood, was sampled, and tissue repertoires likely differ. Some clonotypes were shared by all four sorted-subset donors, while others were not shared. The non-shared ones had lower generation probabilities than the shared ones.

Naive CD8 populations comprised CD45RO-negative cells positively selected for CCR7, excluding terminally differentiated effector memory CD45RA+ cells. As regards this clone: What it binds is not known. Different DNA sequences within this sample yield the same CDR3.

The assay used deep level. Original processing notes: ImmunoSEQ output held junction-only sequences without quality scores, so filtering differed. The assay was immunoSEQ multiplex PCR, and TCRdb's table has in-frame clones only and misses some. V, J and clone size are taken as reported in that table, and D and trimming were inferred from the DNA itself. The sample carries some 2,100,000 clones, about 93% recorded once. The sample consisted of naive CD8+ T cells from PBMCs. The source is a man aged 18-30 years in good health. Some clones in this sample may be carry-over from other donors' samples.

CDR3 protein: CASSRTGNTEAFF. As DNA, the CDR3 is TGTGCCAGCAGCCGTACAGGGAACACTGAAGCTTTCTTT. The rearrangement joins TRBV7-9 to TRBJ1-1; weak D call: TRBD1 (5 bases). Germline values: CDR1 SEHNR, CDR2 FQNEAQ (reference sequence). The V end was cut by 5 bases, the J end by 1 base, with 8 bases between. There are 13 residues in the CDR3.